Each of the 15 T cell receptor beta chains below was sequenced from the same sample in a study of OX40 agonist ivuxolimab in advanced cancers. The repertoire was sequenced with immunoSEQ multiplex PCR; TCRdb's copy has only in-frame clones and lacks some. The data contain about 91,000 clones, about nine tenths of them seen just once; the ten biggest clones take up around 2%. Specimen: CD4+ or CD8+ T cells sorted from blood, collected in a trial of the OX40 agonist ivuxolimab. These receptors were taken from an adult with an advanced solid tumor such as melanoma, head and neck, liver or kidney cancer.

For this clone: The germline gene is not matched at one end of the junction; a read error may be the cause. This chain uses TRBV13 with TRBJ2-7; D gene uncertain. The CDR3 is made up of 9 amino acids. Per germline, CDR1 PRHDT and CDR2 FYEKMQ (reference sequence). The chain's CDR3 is CASSLISFF. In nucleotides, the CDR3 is TGTGCCAGCAGCTTAATCTCTTTCTTC.

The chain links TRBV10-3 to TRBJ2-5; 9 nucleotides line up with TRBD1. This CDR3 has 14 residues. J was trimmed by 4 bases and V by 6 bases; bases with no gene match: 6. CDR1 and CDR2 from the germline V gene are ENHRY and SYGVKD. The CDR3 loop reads CAISDRGGRETQYF. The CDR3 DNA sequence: TGTGCCATCAGCGACAGGGGGGGGCGAGAGACCCAGTACTTC.

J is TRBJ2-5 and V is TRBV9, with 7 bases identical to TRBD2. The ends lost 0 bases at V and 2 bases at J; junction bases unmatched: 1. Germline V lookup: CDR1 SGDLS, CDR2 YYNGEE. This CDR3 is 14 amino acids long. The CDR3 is CASSVGGLQETQYF. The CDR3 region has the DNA TGTGCCAGCAGCGTAGGGGGACTACAAGAGACCCAGTACTTC.

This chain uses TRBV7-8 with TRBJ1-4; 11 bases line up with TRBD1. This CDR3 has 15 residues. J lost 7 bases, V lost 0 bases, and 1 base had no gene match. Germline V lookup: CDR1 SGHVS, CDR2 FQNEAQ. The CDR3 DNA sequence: TGTGCCAGCAGCTTAGCCGGGACAGGGGGTGAAAAACTGTTTTTT. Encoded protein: CASSLAGTGGEKLFF.

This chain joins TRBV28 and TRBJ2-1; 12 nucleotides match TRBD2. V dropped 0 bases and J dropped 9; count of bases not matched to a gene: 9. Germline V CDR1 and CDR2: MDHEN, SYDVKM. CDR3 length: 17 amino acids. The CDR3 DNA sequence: TGTGCCAGCAGTTTATGGTCCCTAGCGGGAGGGCCCGGTGAGCAGTTCTTC. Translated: CASSLWSLAGGPGEQFF.

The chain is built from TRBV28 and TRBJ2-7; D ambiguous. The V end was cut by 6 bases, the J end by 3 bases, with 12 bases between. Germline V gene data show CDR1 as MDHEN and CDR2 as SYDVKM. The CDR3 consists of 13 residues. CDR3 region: CASSQLRIYEQYF. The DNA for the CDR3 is TGTGCCAGCAGCCAACTACGGATCTACGAGCAGTACTTC.

The CDR3 region has the DNA TGTGCCAGCAGTCTCCGGGACAGGGGGTTTCAAGAGACCCAGTACTTC. This sequence encodes CASSLRDRGFQETQYF. The chain recombines TRBV11-2 with TRBJ2-5, with TRBD1 identical over 11 bases. Germline V lookup: CDR1 SGHAT, CDR2 FQNNGV. The CDR3 runs to 16 residues. V was clipped by 6 bases and J by 2 bases; unmatched bases: 8.

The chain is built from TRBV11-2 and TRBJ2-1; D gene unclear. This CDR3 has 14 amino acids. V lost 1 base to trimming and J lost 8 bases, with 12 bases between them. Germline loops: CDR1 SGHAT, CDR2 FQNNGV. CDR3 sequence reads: CASSLVPTAHEQFF. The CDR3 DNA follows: TGTGCCAGCAGCTTAGTCCCTACGGCCCATGAGCAGTTCTTC.

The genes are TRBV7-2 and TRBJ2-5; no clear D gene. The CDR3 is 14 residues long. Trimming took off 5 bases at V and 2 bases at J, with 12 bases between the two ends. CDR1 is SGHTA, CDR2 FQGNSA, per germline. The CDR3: CASSRGRRQETQYF. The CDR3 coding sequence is TGTGCCAGCAGCCGAGGCAGGCGACAAGAGACCCAGTACTTC. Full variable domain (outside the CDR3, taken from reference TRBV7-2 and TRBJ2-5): GAGVSQSPSNKVTEKGKDVELRCDPISGHTALYWYRQSLGQGLEFLIYFQGNSAPDKSGLPSDRFSAERTGGSVSTLTIQRTQQEDSAVYLCASSRGRRQETQYFGPGTRLLVL.

This CDR3 is CASSIGRFKETQYF. As DNA, the CDR3 is TGTGCCAGCAGTATTGGGCGATTTAAAGAGACCCAGTACTTC. The rearrangement joins TRBV6-1 to TRBJ2-5; D remains ambiguous. From germline, CDR1 is MNHNS and CDR2 SASEGT. This CDR3 spans 14 amino acids. Trimming pared 5 bases from V and 3 bases from J, leaving 13 bases between.

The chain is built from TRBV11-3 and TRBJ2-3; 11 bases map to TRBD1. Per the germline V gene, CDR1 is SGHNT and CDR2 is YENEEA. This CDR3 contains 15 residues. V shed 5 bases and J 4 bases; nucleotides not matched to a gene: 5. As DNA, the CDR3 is TGTGCCAGCAGCCCCGGACAGGGGGCTTCAGATACGCAGTATTTT. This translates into CASSPGQGASDTQYF.

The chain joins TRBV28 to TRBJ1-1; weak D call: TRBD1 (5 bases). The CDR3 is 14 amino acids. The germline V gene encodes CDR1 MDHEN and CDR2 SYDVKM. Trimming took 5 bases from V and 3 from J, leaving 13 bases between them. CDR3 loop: CASSPTGEYTEAFF. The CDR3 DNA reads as TGTGCCAGCAGTCCGACGGGGGAGTACACTGAAGCTTTCTTT.

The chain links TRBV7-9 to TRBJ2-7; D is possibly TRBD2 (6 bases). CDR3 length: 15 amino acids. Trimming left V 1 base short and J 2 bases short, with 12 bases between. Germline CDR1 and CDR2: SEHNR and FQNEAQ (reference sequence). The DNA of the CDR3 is TGTGCCAGCAGCTTAGAAGGGACTCGAACCTACGAGCAGTACTTC. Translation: CASSLEGTRTYEQYF.

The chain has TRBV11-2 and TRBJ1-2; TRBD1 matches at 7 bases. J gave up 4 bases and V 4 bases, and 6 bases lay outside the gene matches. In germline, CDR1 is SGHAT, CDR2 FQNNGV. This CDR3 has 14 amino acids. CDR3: CASSSTGLGYGYTF. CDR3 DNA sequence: TGTGCCAGCAGCTCGACAGGGTTGGGCTATGGCTACACCTTC.

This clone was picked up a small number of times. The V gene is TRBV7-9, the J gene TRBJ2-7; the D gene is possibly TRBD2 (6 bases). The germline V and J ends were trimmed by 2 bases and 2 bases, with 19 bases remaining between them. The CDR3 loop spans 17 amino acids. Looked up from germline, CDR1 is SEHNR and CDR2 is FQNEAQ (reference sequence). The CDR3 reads CASSLYLGPGETYEQYF. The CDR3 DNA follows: TGTGCCAGCAGCTTATACCTAGGCCCGGGAGAAACCTACGAGCAGTACTTC. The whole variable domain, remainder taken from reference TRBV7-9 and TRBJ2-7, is DTGVSQNPRHKITKRGQNVTFRCDPISEHNRLYWYRQTLGQGPEFLTYFQNEAQLEKSRLLSDRFSAERPKGSFSTLEIQRTEQGDSAMYLCASSLYLGPGETYEQYFGPGTRLTVT.